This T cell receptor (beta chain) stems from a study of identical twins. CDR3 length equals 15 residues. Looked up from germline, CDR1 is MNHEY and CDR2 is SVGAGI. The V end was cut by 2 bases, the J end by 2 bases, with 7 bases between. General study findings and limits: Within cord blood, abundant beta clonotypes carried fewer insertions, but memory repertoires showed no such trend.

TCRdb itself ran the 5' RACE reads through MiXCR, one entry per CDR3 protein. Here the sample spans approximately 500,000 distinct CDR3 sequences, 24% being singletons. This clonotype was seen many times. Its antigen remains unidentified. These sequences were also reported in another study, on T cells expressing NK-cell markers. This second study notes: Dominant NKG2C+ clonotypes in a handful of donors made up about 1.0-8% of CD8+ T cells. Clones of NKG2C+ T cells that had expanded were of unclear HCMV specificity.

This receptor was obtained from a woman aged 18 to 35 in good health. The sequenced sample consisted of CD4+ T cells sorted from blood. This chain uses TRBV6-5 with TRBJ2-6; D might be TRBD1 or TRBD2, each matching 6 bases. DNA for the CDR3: TGTGCCAGCAGTTACAGGGGGGCTGGGGCCAACGTCCTGACTTTC. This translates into CASSYRGAGANVLTF.